These T cell receptor beta chains were read from a single sample in a study of T cells in Graves' hyperthyroidism and ophthalmopathy. TCRdb independently ran MiXCR on the multiplex PCR reads; one entry per CDR3 protein. This sample yields approximately 600,000 distinct CDR3 sequences, of which around 20% are seen a single time; around a third belongs to the top ten. Sequences were obtained from blood. The source is a man aged 25-45 years with Graves' ophthalmopathy. Each CDR3 is given with its conserved first and last residue. A D gene is named only where the DNA matches it firmly. Clone size is stated in some rows and not others, as once, few, many or a class when expanded.

abundance: NA
j_gene: TRBJ1-4
v_gene: TRBV7-3
d_gene: TRBD1
len: 16
CDR3aa: CASSRQPGQDYEKLFF
CDR3nt: TGCGCCAGCAGCCGTCAACCGGGACAGGATTACGAAAAACTGTTTTTT

abundance: NA
j_gene: TRBJ1-6
v_gene: TRBV4-3
d_gene: NA
len: 17
CDR3aa: CASSQDADPQGTSPLHF
CDR3nt: TGCGCCAGCAGCCAAGATGCAGACCCTCAGGGAACCTCACCCCTCCACTTT

abundance: NA
j_gene: TRBJ2-2
v_gene: TRBV5-1
d_gene: TRBD2
len: 19
CDR3aa: CASSLGRGTSGLGTGELFF
CDR3nt: TGCGCCAGCAGCTTGGGCCGGGGGACTAGCGGGCTCGGGACCGGGGAGCTGTTTTTT

abundance: NA
j_gene: TRBJ1-1
v_gene: TRBV5-1
d_gene: NA
len: 16
CDR3aa: CASSFDRQDLNTEAFF
CDR3nt: TGCGCCAGCAGCTTCGATAGACAGGACTTGAACACTGAAGCTTTCTTT

abundance: NA
j_gene: TRBJ1-1
v_gene: TRBV9
d_gene: TRBD1
len: 15
CDR3aa: CASSPSGTGNTEAFF
CDR3nt: TGTGCCAGCAGCCCCTCTGGGACAGGGAACACTGAAGCTTTCTTT

abundance: few
j_gene: TRBJ1-1
v_gene: TRBV5-6
d_gene: NA
len: 11
CDR3aa: CASSRGGEAFF
CDR3nt: TGTGCCAGCAGCCGGGGGGGTGAAGCTTTCTTT

abundance: NA
j_gene: TRBJ2-5
v_gene: TRBV12-3/TRBV12-4
d_gene: NA
len: 16
CDR3aa: CASSPNRVATQETQYF
CDR3nt: TGTGCCAGCAGCCCCAACAGGGTCGCGACGCAAGAGACCCAGTACTTC

abundance: few
j_gene: TRBJ2-3
v_gene: TRBV24-1
d_gene: TRBD2
len: 16
CDR3aa: CATSDATSGWADTQYF
CDR3nt: TGTGCCACCAGTGATGCTACTAGCGGGTGGGCAGATACGCAGTATTTT

abundance: NA
j_gene: TRBJ2-7
v_gene: TRBV7-2
d_gene: TRBD1
len: 16
CDR3aa: CASSTAGQGPSYEQYF
CDR3nt: TGTGCCAGCAGCACCGCCGGACAGGGCCCCTCCTACGAGCAGTACTTC

abundance: few
j_gene: TRBJ2-7
v_gene: TRBV12-3/TRBV12-4
d_gene: NA
len: 13
CDR3aa: CASRLYPHTEQYF
CDR3nt: TGTGCCAGCAGATTATACCCTCATACCGAGCAGTACTTC

abundance: few
j_gene: TRBJ1-1
v_gene: TRBV7-9
d_gene: TRBD1
len: 16
CDR3aa: CASSADPGGANTEAFF
CDR3nt: TGTGCCAGCAGCGCGGACCCAGGGGGTGCGAACACTGAAGCTTTCTTT

abundance: NA
j_gene: TRBJ2-5
v_gene: TRBV7-9
d_gene: TRBD2
len: 15
CDR3aa: CASSLMGLAGETQYF
CDR3nt: TGTGCCAGCAGCTTAATGGGACTAGCAGGGGAGACCCAGTACTTC